This T cell receptor beta chain was documented in a study of technical replicates of blood from several donors. Profiled with immunoSEQ multiplex PCR; TCRdb holds only in-frame clones, not every one. The sample lists about 75,000 clones; about nine tenths were seen once. Germline CDR1 MNHEY, CDR2 SVGAGI. The V end lost 5 bases, the J end lost 6 bases, and 12 bases lay between the germline ends. The CDR3 covers 13 residues. The sequenced sample consisted of T cells isolated from PBMCs. V and J are TRBV6-5 and TRBJ2-3, with unresolved D. The origin of this receptor is a human donor in good health. Some clones in this sample may be carry-over from other donors' samples. The CDR3 loop is CASSPFQADTQYF. The CDR3 bases are TGTGCCAGCAGTCCTTTCCAAGCGGATACGCAGTATTTT.